This TCR beta chain emerged from a study of radiotherapy plus CTLA-4 blockade in lung cancer. Study-wide results and limits: Once radiotherapy plus ipilimumab had been given, TCR clones derived from tumor expanded in blood.

Measured with immunoSEQ multiplex PCR; TCRdb has only the in-frame clones, and not every one. The sample has 65,000 to 95,000 clones, approximately 86% seen once. CDR3 size: 14 residues. Trimming shortened V by 1 base and J by 3 bases, and 9 bases separated the two germline ends. Germline loops: CDR1 SGHDN, CDR2 FVKESK. Points on this clone: Antigen specificity is unknown.

The chain links TRBV14 to TRBJ1-1; D is uncertain. The source is a human donor with non-small cell lung cancer who had stable disease on radiotherapy plus ipilimumab. This specimen was peripheral blood, taken from a patient treated with radiotherapy plus ipilimumab. The CDR3 here is CASSQAMGDTEAFF. CDR3 bases: TGTGCCAGCAGCCAAGCTATGGGCGACACTGAAGCTTTCTTT.